A single sample is the source of the 29 T cell receptor beta chains below, sequenced in a study of T cell changes during pregnancy in multiple sclerosis. Profiling relied on immunoSEQ multiplex PCR, and the TCRdb table lists in-frame clones only, not all of them. The sample carries tens of thousands of clones, roughly 92% recorded once. The sequences come from CD4+ T cells from peripheral blood mononuclear cells, collected in the second trimester of pregnancy. The source of these receptors is a female donor in good health, enrolled as a control in a pregnancy study.

The chain combines TRBV14 with TRBJ2-2, with D perhaps TRBD2 (6 bases). Germline CDR1 is SGHDN and CDR2 is FVKESK. This CDR3 contains 15 residues. Trimming cost V 1 base and J 4 bases, with 10 bases left between them. CDR3 sequence: CASSQGGAGTGELFF. The CDR3 DNA follows: TGTGCCAGCAGCCAAGGCGGGGCGGGCACCGGGGAGCTGTTTTTT.

The chain is built from TRBV19 and TRBJ2-7; 7 bases are a match to TRBD2. Germline-derived CDR1 and CDR2 are LNHDA and SQIVND (reference sequence). Germline trimming cut 4 bases from V and 2 bases from J; bases unmatched to any gene: 5. The CDR3 sequence is 14 residues long. The CDR3 coding sequence is TGTGCCAGTAGTACTCCGGGAGGAACCTACGAGCAGTACTTC. This gives the protein CASSTPGGTYEQYF.

This clone was detected only once. A junction boundary mismatches the germline segment, possibly from a read error. The V call is TRBV7-7, the J call TRBJ2-7; 12 bases match TRBD2. The CDR3 is 14 residues long. Germline CDR1 and CDR2: SSHAT and FNYEAQ (reference sequence). DNA of the CDR3: TGTGCTAGCAGCTCCTCACTAGCGGGGGGCGAGCAGTACTTC. This codes for CASSSSLAGGEQYF.

V and J are TRBV2 and TRBJ1-4; D gene uncertain. Germline CDR1 is SNHLY and CDR2 is FYNNEI. CDR3 length: 14 amino acids. V was shortened by 3 bases and J by 5 bases, with 10 bases between the two germline ends. The CDR3 sequence is CASSDSSGNEKLFF. CDR3 nucleotide sequence: TGTGCCAGCAGTGATAGCAGCGGCAATGAAAAACTGTTTTTT.

The chain is built from TRBV30 and TRBJ1-2; 8 positions match TRBD1. CDR3 length equals 15 residues. Germline CDR1 GTSNPN, CDR2 SVGIG (reference sequence). After removal of 0 bases from V and 3 bases from J, the junction contained 6 bases not matched to a gene. CDR3 region: CAWSVLPGGDYGYTF. CDR3 coding DNA: TGTGCCTGGAGTGTATTACCAGGGGGCGACTATGGCTACACCTTC.

This clone was recorded only once. J is TRBJ1-1 and V is TRBV6-1; 7 nucleotides agree with TRBD1. Trimming at V came to 4 bases and at J to 5 bases, leaving 16 bases not matched to a gene. Germline loops: CDR1 MNHNS, CDR2 SASEGT. The CDR3 length is 17 residues. The CDR3: CASSAELTGVSGTEAFF. DNA of the CDR3: TGTGCCAGCAGTGCAGAATTAACAGGGGTTTCGGGGACTGAAGCTTTCTTT.

The V gene is TRBV19, the J gene TRBJ1-2; D perhaps matches TRBD1 (5 bases). Germline loops: CDR1 LNHDA, CDR2 SQIVND (reference sequence). The CDR3 is made up of 15 amino acids. Deletions cut 1 base from V and 0 bases from J, with 9 bases between. The CDR3 sequence is CASSIVTVSNYGYTF. The CDR3 bases are TGTGCCAGTAGTATAGTGACAGTTTCTAACTATGGCTACACCTTC.

The V and J genes are TRBV7-2 and TRBJ1-2; maybe TRBD1 (6 bases). V dropped 3 bases and J dropped 4 bases, with 15 bases sitting between them. Germline values: CDR1 SGHTA, CDR2 FQGNSA. The CDR3 covers 15 residues. This CDR3 is CASSFRGPSGYGYTF. Written as DNA, the CDR3 is TGTGCCAGCAGCTTCAGGGGCCCAAGTGGCTATGGCTACACCTTC.

This chain connects TRBV7-8 to TRBJ1-1; the match to TRBD1 covers 10 bases. CDR1 is SGHVS, CDR2 FQNEAQ, per germline. J lost 2 bases, V lost 1 base, and 1 base had no gene match. The CDR3 extends over 15 amino acids. The CDR3 spells CASSLGDRGNTEAFF. CDR3 DNA: TGTGCCAGCAGCTTAGGGGACAGGGGCAACACTGAAGCTTTCTTT. The whole variable domain, remainder taken from reference TRBV7-8 and TRBJ1-1, is GAGVSQSPRYKVAKRGQDVALRCDPISGHVSLFWYQQALGQGPEFLTYFQNEAQLDKSGLPSDRFFAERPEGSVSTLKIQRTQQEDSAVYLCASSLGDRGNTEAFFGQGTRLTVV.

V gene TRBV5-6 combines with J gene TRBJ2-3; 9 bases line up with TRBD1. The V gene end was trimmed by 4 bases and the J gene end by 3 bases; junction bases not matched to a gene: 3. Germline loops: CDR1 SGHDT, CDR2 YYEEEE. This CDR3 is 14 amino acids long. Here the CDR3 DNA reads TGTGCCAGCAGCCGGACAGGGGCAACAGATACGCAGTATTTT. Its translation: CASSRTGATDTQYF. Variable domain in full (rest from reference TRBV5-6 and TRBJ2-3): DAGVTQSPTHLIKTRGQQVTLRCSPKSGHDTVSWYQQALGQGPQFIFQYYEEEERQRGNFPDRFSGHQFPNYSSELNVNALLLGDSALYLCASSRTGATDTQYFGPGTRLTVL.

J is TRBJ2-5 and V is TRBV5-4, with 12 bases aligning to TRBD2. The CDR3 has 16 residues. V dropped 0 bases and J dropped 4; count of bases not matched to a gene: 4. CDR1 and CDR2 (germline): SGHNT, YYREEE (reference sequence). The DNA of the CDR3 is TGTGCCAGCAGCTTGGAAGGACTAGCGGGGACAGAGACCCAGTACTTC. Its protein is CASSLEGLAGTETQYF. Combining the CDR3 with reference TRBV5-4 and TRBJ2-5 gives the whole variable domain ETGVTQSPTHLIKTRGQQVTLRCSSQSGHNTVSWYQQALGQGPQFIFQYYREEENGRGNFPPRFSGLQFPNYSSELNVNALELDDSALYLCASSLEGLAGTETQYFGPGTRLLVL.

With respect to this clone: Other DNA sequences in the sample encode the same CDR3. The rearrangement joins TRBV11-2 to TRBJ1-1; TRBD1 aligns across 7 bases. Trimming at V came to 5 bases and at J to 1 base, leaving 4 bases not matched to a gene. CDR3 length equals 14 residues. In germline, CDR1 is SGHAT, CDR2 FQNNGV. The CDR3 sequence: CASSPQGGNTEAFF. The CDR3 nucleotides read TGTGCCAGCAGCCCCCAGGGGGGGAACACTGAAGCTTTCTTT.

The chain recombines TRBV6-6 with TRBJ1-1; the match to TRBD1 covers 8 bases. V was clipped by 7 bases and J by 5 bases; unmatched bases: 12. This CDR3 spans 15 amino acids. The germline CDR1 and CDR2 sequences are MNHNY and SVGAGI (reference sequence). Here the CDR3 DNA reads TGTGCCAGCAATATGGCAGGGGGCGCGGGAACTGAAGCTTTCTTT. It encodes CASNMAGGAGTEAFF.

Here the CDR3 reads CASSYRTGWVNSPLHF. The CDR3 nucleotides are TGTGCCAGCAGTTATCGAACAGGCTGGGTTAATTCACCCCTCCACTTT. This chain joins TRBV6-5 and TRBJ1-6, with TRBD1 as a possible D gene (5 bases). The CDR3 covers 16 residues. Germline-derived CDR1 and CDR2 are MNHEY and SVGAGI. V was shortened by 3 bases and J by 6 bases, with 15 bases between the two germline ends.

The genes are TRBV5-4 and TRBJ1-1; possibly TRBD1 for D (6 bases). Germline V gene data show CDR1 as SGHNT and CDR2 as YYREEE (reference sequence). The ends were cut back, 4 bases at V and 3 bases at J, with 16 bases in the middle. This CDR3 is built from 15 residues. This CDR3 is CASSPRGGLDTEAFF. As DNA, the CDR3 is TGTGCCAGCAGCCCCAGGGGAGGGCTGGACACTGAAGCTTTCTTT. Supplemented by reference TRBV5-4 and TRBJ1-1, the full variable domain reads ETGVTQSPTHLIKTRGQQVTLRCSSQSGHNTVSWYQQALGQGPQFIFQYYREEENGRGNFPPRFSGLQFPNYSSELNVNALELDDSALYLCASSPRGGLDTEAFFGQGTRLTVV.

This clone was recorded once. The CDR3 here is CASSLQAPDEQYF. The CDR3 nucleotides read TGCGCCAGCAGCCTCCAGGCGCCAGACGAGCAGTACTTC. V and J are TRBV4-3 and TRBJ2-7; D unclear. Germline values: CDR1 LGHNA, CDR2 YSLEER. Trimming left V 4 bases short and J 5 bases short, with 12 bases between. The CDR3 contains 13 residues.

This clone was seen only once. The rearrangement links TRBV10-2 to TRBJ1-2; TRBD1 agrees at 9 bases. The V gene end was trimmed by 2 bases and the J gene end by 7 bases; junction bases not matched to a gene: 5. Germline CDR1 is WSHSY and CDR2 is SAAADI. The CDR3 runs 14 residues. CDR3 in DNA: TGCGCCAGCAGTGAGGGGGACAGGGAGCGTGGCTACACCTTC. Translated, it gives CASSEGDRERGYTF.

This sequence joins TRBV2 and TRBJ2-5; maybe TRBD2 (6 bases). The end of the DNA aligns better with TRBJ2-7, so the J call may be wrong. The CDR3 consists of 16 residues. Germline V gives CDR1 SNHLY, CDR2 FYNNEI. CDR3 in DNA: TGTGCCAGCAGTAATCGGGACTCAGGCAGGACCTACGAGCAGTACTTC. Its translation: CASSNRDSGRTYEQYF.

The V gene is TRBV15, the J gene TRBJ2-5, with 7 bases that match TRBD2. Germline V gene sequence: CDR1 LNHNV, CDR2 YYDKDF (reference sequence). This CDR3 has 15 residues. The ends lost 3 bases at V and 9 bases at J; junction bases unmatched: 13. The CDR3 DNA is TGTGCCACCAGCAGGCAAGCCGGGGGGACGGAGTCCCAGTACTTC. Its translation: CATSRQAGGTESQYF. Filled out from reference TRBV15 and TRBJ2-5, the complete variable domain reads DAMVIQNPRYQVTQFGKPVTLSCSQTLNHNVMYWYQQKSSQAPKLLFHYYDKDFNNEADTPDNFQSRRPNTSFCFLDIRSPGLGDTAMYLCATSRQAGGTESQYFGPGTRLLVL.

J is TRBJ1-3 and V is TRBV5-6; D call uncertain. The germline V and J ends were trimmed by 5 bases and 2 bases, with 11 bases remaining between them. The CDR3 totals 14 residues. Germline V lookup: CDR1 SGHDT, CDR2 YYEEEE. The DNA for the CDR3 is TGTGCCAGCAGTCGAAGGGAGGCTGGAAACACCATATATTTT. Translating it yields CASSRREAGNTIYF.

This clone was recorded once. This rearrangement joins TRBV19 to TRBJ2-5; TRBD2 agrees at 13 bases. The CDR3 is 15 amino acids. Germline CDR1 and CDR2: LNHDA and SQIVND (reference sequence). The V and J ends lost 4 bases and 2 bases, in that order; junction bases with no gene match: 1. CDR3 sequence reads: CASSTGLAGQETQYF. The CDR3 bases are TGTGCCAGTAGTACGGGACTAGCGGGGCAAGAGACCCAGTACTTC.

This chain joins TRBV4-3 and TRBJ1-4; TRBD1 matches 12 bases. Unmatched junction bases numbered 4, after V lost 4 bases and J lost 10 bases. CDR3 length equals 14 residues. Germline CDR1 is LGHNA and CDR2 is YSLEER. The CDR3 DNA reads TGCGCCAGCAGCCCCGGGACAGGGGGCGGAAAACTGTTTTTT. Its translation is CASSPGTGGGKLFF.

The chain combines TRBV4-1 with TRBJ2-7; TRBD1 might be the D (5 bases). Germline assignment: CDR1 MGHRA and CDR2 YSYEKL. V was shortened by 1 base and J by 3 bases, with 19 bases between the two germline ends. This CDR3 is 17 amino acids long. The chain's CDR3 is CASSQVHGRDFVYEQYF. The CDR3, as DNA: TGCGCCAGCAGCCAAGTCCATGGCAGGGATTTTGTCTACGAGCAGTACTTC.

This clone was seen more than once but under ten times. The chain links TRBV30 to TRBJ1-1; 7 nucleotides align to TRBD1. Per germline, CDR1 GTSNPN and CDR2 SVGIG (reference sequence). The CDR3 loop spans 14 amino acids. The J segment lost 0 bases and the V segment lost 3 bases, leaving 4 bases of the junction unmatched. This CDR3 is CAWSEGQMNTEAFF. The CDR3 region has the DNA TGTGCCTGGAGCGAGGGACAGATGAACACTGAAGCTTTCTTT.

The J gene is TRBJ1-1, the V gene TRBV19; 11 bases are a match to TRBD1. CDR1 and CDR2 from the germline V gene are LNHDA and SQIVND (reference sequence). This CDR3 has 14 amino acids. Trimming removed 3 bases from V and 5 bases from J; junction bases left unmatched: 2. CDR3 nucleotide sequence: TGTGCCAGTAGTATGGGACAGGGGGAGACTGAAGCTTTCTTT. Residues: CASSMGQGETEAFF.

This clone has a single count. V and J are TRBV7-9 and TRBJ1-4; 7 bases agree with TRBD1. CDR3 size: 14 residues. The trim removed 5 bases at V and 8 bases at J, leaving 8 bases unmatched. Germline loops: CDR1 SEHNR, CDR2 FQNEAQ (reference sequence). The CDR3 sequence: CASSRGTAREKLFF. The CDR3 DNA is TGTGCCAGCAGCCGCGGGACAGCTAGAGAAAAACTGTTTTTT.

This clone is a singleton in its sample. This rearrangement joins TRBV7-2 to TRBJ2-5, with 11 bases matching TRBD2. Per germline, CDR1 SGHTA and CDR2 FQGNSA. After removal of 1 base from V and 2 bases from J, the junction contained 3 bases not matched to a gene. CDR3 length equals 16 residues. The CDR3 region has the DNA TGTGCCAGCAGCTTAGGACTAGCGGGATTACAAGAGACCCAGTACTTC. This codes for CASSLGLAGLQETQYF.

The chain recombines TRBV15 with TRBJ1-5; D is possibly TRBD1 (5 bases). The V end lost 1 base, the J end lost 3 bases, and 16 bases lay between the germline ends. From germline, CDR1 is LNHNV and CDR2 YYDKDF (reference sequence). The CDR3 sequence is 17 residues long. CDR3 nucleotide sequence: TGTGCCACCAGCAGAGCCGATTGGAGGGGTTCCAATCAGCCCCAGCATTTT. Protein sequence: CATSRADWRGSNQPQHF.

The chain recombines TRBV9 with TRBJ1-1; 7 bases align to TRBD1. The germline gives CDR1 SGDLS, CDR2 YYNGEE. J lost 8 bases, V lost 0 bases, and 10 bases had no gene match. CDR3 length equals 15 residues. The CDR3 DNA sequence: TGTGCCAGCAGCGTAGCAGGGGCAGGGGGAGCCGAAGCTTTCTTT. Translating gives CASSVAGAGGAEAFF. Variable domain in full (rest from reference TRBV9 and TRBJ1-1): DSGVTQTPKHLITATGQRVTLRCSPRSGDLSVYWYQQSLDQGLQFLIQYYNGEERAKGNILERFSAQQFPDLHSELNLSSLELGDSALYFCASSVAGAGGAEAFFGQGTRLTVV.